This TCR beta chain was obtained from a study of cytomegalovirus exposure and HLA in healthy donors. The CDR3 is 16 residues long. Trimming took off 4 bases at V and 16 bases at J, with 26 bases between the two ends. Germline CDR1 SNHLY, CDR2 FYNNEI. As regards this clone: As yet, its antigen is unknown.

Study-wide findings and caveats: Presence/absence analyses treated sequencing depth as roughly uniform across donors. The authors judged a highly shared variant cluster likely a sequencing artifact. Later analysis identified 15,000 to 20,000 TCR beta sequences associated with HLA alleles, using a false discovery rate threshold of 0.05.

PCR primers comprised 60 Vbeta and 13 Jbeta primers. Assay: immunoSEQ multiplex PCR; the TCRdb copy retains only in-frame clones and omits some. The sample lists hundreds of thousands of clones, just under 70% occurring once. V and J are TRBV2 and TRBJ1-6; D may be TRBD1 (5 bases). This sequence was found in a man aged 40-50 years in good health and CMV-seropositive. Source material: PBMCs. This CDR3 reads CASSGQGFGRLRGLHF. Written as DNA, the CDR3 is TGTGCCAGCAGTGGTCAGGGTTTCGGCCGACTCCGGGGGCTCCACTTT.